What follows are 17 T cell receptor beta chains derived from one specimen sequenced in a study of blood T cell repertoires in COVID-19. Sequencing used immunoSEQ multiplex PCR; TCRdb keeps in-frame clones, though not all of them. Of 100,000 to 120,000 clones listed, roughly 85% are singletons. Specimen: peripheral blood. All receptors come from a human donor in a cohort sampled during active COVID-19.

J is TRBJ1-1 and V is TRBV7-9; D perhaps matches TRBD1 (6 bases). Trimming took 1 base from V and 7 from J, leaving 7 bases between them. Germline CDR1 and CDR2: SEHNR and FQNEAQ (reference sequence). CDR3 length: 12 residues. CDR3 sequence reads: CASSLETGEAFF. CDR3 in DNA: TGTGCCAGCAGCTTAGAGACAGGTGAAGCTTTCTTT. Together with reference TRBV7-9 and TRBJ1-1, the CDR3 gives the full variable domain: DTGVSQNPRHKITKRGQNVTFRCDPISEHNRLYWYRQTLGQGPEFLTYFQNEAQLEKSRLLSDRFSAERPKGSFSTLEIQRTEQGDSAMYLCASSLETGEAFFGQGTRLTVV.

V and J are TRBV6-5 and TRBJ2-1, with 9 positions matching TRBD1. CDR3 length: 14 residues. With V trimmed by 7 bases and J by 6 bases, 7 bases remained unmatched. Germline values: CDR1 MNHEY, CDR2 SVGAGI. CDR3 bases: TGTGCCAGCACCCGGGACAGGGCCTCCAATGAGCAGTTCTTC. This codes for CASTRDRASNEQFF.

The rearrangement joins TRBV3-1 (or the pseudogene TRBV3-2) to TRBJ1-1; 9 bases agree with TRBD1. Germline V gene sequence: CDR1 LGHDT, CDR2 YNNKEL (reference sequence). The V and J ends lost 3 bases and 11 bases, in that order; junction bases with no gene match: 7. The CDR3 has 13 residues. The CDR3 protein is CASSHGTGIGAFF. Written as DNA, the CDR3 is TGTGCCAGCAGCCACGGGACAGGGATCGGGGCTTTCTTT.

The chain is built from TRBV19 and TRBJ2-7; TRBD1 agrees at 9 bases. V trimming: 5 bases; J trimming: 0 bases; junction bases outside the gene matches: 5. Germline-derived CDR1 and CDR2 are LNHDA and SQIVND (reference sequence). This CDR3 is built from 15 residues. CDR3 DNA: TGTGCCAGTAGTCCCGGGACAGGGAGCTCCTACGAGCAGTACTTC. Its protein is CASSPGTGSSYEQYF.

J is TRBJ2-1 and V is TRBV19; TRBD2 might be the D (5 bases). Germline V CDR1 and CDR2: LNHDA, SQIVND (reference sequence). The CDR3 loop spans 13 amino acids. Trimming left V 6 bases short and J 9 bases short, with 15 bases between. The CDR3 coding sequence is TGTGCCAGTAGAGGGTTTTTGGCGGGTGAGCAGTTCTTC. Translated, it gives CASRGFLAGEQFF.

J is TRBJ2-5 and V is TRBV7-2; D may be TRBD2 (6 bases). Trimming shortened V by 8 bases and J by 5 bases, and 12 bases separated the two germline ends. The CDR3 runs 12 residues. Germline CDR1 and CDR2: SGHTA and FQGNSA. The CDR3 loop is CASGFRGETQYF. The CDR3 DNA sequence: TGTGCCAGCGGATTTCGGGGGGAGACCCAGTACTTC.

This chain uses TRBV5-1 with TRBJ1-5, with TRBD1 matching over 7 bases. Germline V gives CDR1 SGHRS, CDR2 YFSETQ. CDR3 length equals 15 residues. Trimming took 0 bases from V and 3 from J; bases not matched to a gene: 3. CDR3 sequence: CASSLEGGVNQPQHF. The CDR3 DNA follows: TGCGCCAGCAGCTTGGAAGGGGGCGTCAATCAGCCCCAGCATTTT.

This sequence joins TRBV18 and TRBJ1-2; 7 bases match TRBD1. The germline gives CDR1 KGHSH, CDR2 LQKENI. V shed 3 bases and J 8 bases; nucleotides not matched to a gene: 6. The CDR3 extends over 13 amino acids. The CDR3 sequence: CASSPTGYEGYTF. The DNA for the CDR3 is TGTGCCAGCTCACCGACAGGGTACGAAGGCTACACCTTC.

The chain is built from TRBV6-1 and TRBJ2-1; 8 bases are a match to TRBD2. V lost 3 bases and J lost 9; bases outside the gene matches: 10. Germline loops: CDR1 MNHNS, CDR2 SASEGT. This CDR3 spans 15 amino acids. The CDR3 here is CASSDPGLVLGEQFF. CDR3 sequence (DNA): TGTGCCAGCAGTGATCCGGGACTAGTTCTCGGTGAGCAGTTCTTC.

V is TRBV7-8 and J is TRBJ1-2; TRBD1 matches at 9 bases. Germline V gene sequence: CDR1 SGHVS, CDR2 FQNEAQ. Trimming removed 6 bases from V and 2 bases from J; junction bases left unmatched: 7. This CDR3 is 15 amino acids long. CDR3 nucleotide sequence: TGTGCCAGCAGTCGACAGGGGGTTCCAAACTATGGCTACACCTTC. Translating gives CASSRQGVPNYGYTF.

Concerning this clone itself: Other DNA sequences in this sample translate to the same CDR3. This chain links TRBV18 with TRBJ2-3, with D tentatively TRBD2 (6 bases). The CDR3 is 16 amino acids. Per germline, CDR1 KGHSH and CDR2 LQKENI. V lost 3 bases to trimming and J lost 0 bases, with 13 bases between them. The CDR3 spells CASSPRSGLSTDTQYF. The CDR3 nucleotides are TGTGCCAGCTCACCCCGCTCGGGACTGAGCACAGATACGCAGTATTTT.

This clone came up once. V gene TRBV21-1 combines with J gene TRBJ1-5; the table's TRBD1 call for D was not verified on the DNA. TRBV21-1 is a recognized pseudogene. This CDR3 contains 15 residues. Here the CDR3 reads CASTELQIDNQPQHF. The CDR3 DNA reads TGTGCCAGCACCGAGTTACAGATCGACAATCAGCCCCAGCATTTT.

The chain couples TRBV7-6 to TRBJ2-5, with 7 bases that match TRBD2. Germline trimming cut 6 bases from V and 4 bases from J; bases unmatched to any gene: 11. CDR1 SGHVS and CDR2 FNYEAQ come from the germline V gene. This CDR3 has 15 amino acids. The CDR3 loop is CASSLIGGGAETQYF. CDR3 DNA sequence: TGTGCCAGCAGTCTCATTGGCGGGGGTGCAGAGACCCAGTACTTC.

The chain uses TRBV19 and TRBJ1-5; TRBD1 matches 7 bases. After removal of 5 bases from V and 6 bases from J, the junction contained 7 bases not matched to a gene. CDR3 length: 14 residues. Per the germline V gene, CDR1 is LNHDA and CDR2 is SQIVND (reference sequence). CDR3 sequence (DNA): TGTGCCAGTAGTCTCCGACAGGGACCTCAGCCCCAGCATTTT. Encoded protein: CASSLRQGPQPQHF.

The chain joins TRBV10-1 to TRBJ1-1; D may be TRBD1 (5 bases). Trimming left V 2 bases short and J 5 bases short, with 15 bases between. Germline CDR1 reads WNHNN; CDR2 reads SYGVQD (reference sequence). The CDR3 contains 15 residues. The CDR3 DNA follows: TGCGCCAGCAGTGAGAGTCAGTCGGGGGGGACTGAAGCTTTCTTT. This gives the protein CASSESQSGGTEAFF.

The genes are TRBV7-2 and TRBJ1-3, with D possibly TRBD1 on 6 matching bases. The V gene lost 3 bases and the J gene lost 4 bases, with 13 bases spanning the gap. Germline values: CDR1 SGHTA, CDR2 FQGNSA. The CDR3 spans 15 residues. CDR3 region: CASSFRDNGGNTIYF. In DNA, the CDR3 is TGTGCCAGCAGCTTCCGGGACAACGGAGGAAACACCATATATTTT.

V usage is TRBV6-5 and J usage is TRBJ2-3; TRBD2 aligns across 14 bases. The germline V gene encodes CDR1 MNHEY and CDR2 SVGAGI. The length of the CDR3 is 15 residues. The J segment lost 6 bases and the V segment lost 8 bases, leaving 7 bases of the junction unmatched. CDR3 bases: TGTGCCAGCCGCGGACTAGCGGGGGGTAGGGATACGCAGTATTTT. Its translation: CASRGLAGGRDTQYF.